This T cell receptor (beta chain) was recorded in a study of cytomegalovirus exposure and HLA in healthy donors. The study, taken as a whole, reports: Associated with cytomegalovirus, according to the listing, were 150 to 200 TCR beta chains. First-cohort TCR clusters were later found to tend to co-occur in the roughly 130 validation repertoires. In vitro data verified a few CMV-associated chains as specific for CMV antigens.

Profiled with immunoSEQ multiplex PCR; TCRdb holds only in-frame clones, not every one. The table includes about 160,000 clones, about 90% detected once. Germline V lookup: CDR1 SGHAT, CDR2 FQNNGV. V gave up 5 bases and J gave up 4 bases; unmatched junction bases: 4. This CDR3 has 15 amino acids. Notes on this clone: Its matching antigen is unknown.

Sequencing was done on a sample of PBMCs. This TCR was sampled from a man aged 18 to 29 in good health and CMV-seropositive. The V and J genes are TRBV11-2 and TRBJ2-3; 12 bases are a match to TRBD2. CDR3 loop: CASSALAGGADTQYF. The CDR3 DNA reads as TGTGCCAGCAGCGCACTAGCGGGGGGCGCAGATACGCAGTATTTT.